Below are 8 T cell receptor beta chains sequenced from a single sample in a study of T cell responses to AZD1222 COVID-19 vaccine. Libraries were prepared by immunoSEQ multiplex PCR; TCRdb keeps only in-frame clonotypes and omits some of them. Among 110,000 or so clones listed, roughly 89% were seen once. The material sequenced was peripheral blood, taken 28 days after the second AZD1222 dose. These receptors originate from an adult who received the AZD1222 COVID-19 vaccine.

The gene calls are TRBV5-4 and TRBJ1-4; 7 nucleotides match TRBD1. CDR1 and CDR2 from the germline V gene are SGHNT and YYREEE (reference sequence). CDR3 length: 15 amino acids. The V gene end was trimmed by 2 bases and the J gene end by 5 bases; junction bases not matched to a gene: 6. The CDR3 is CASSLGGQSNEKLFF. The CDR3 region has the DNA TGTGCCAGCAGCTTAGGGGGACAGTCAAATGAAAAACTGTTTTTT.

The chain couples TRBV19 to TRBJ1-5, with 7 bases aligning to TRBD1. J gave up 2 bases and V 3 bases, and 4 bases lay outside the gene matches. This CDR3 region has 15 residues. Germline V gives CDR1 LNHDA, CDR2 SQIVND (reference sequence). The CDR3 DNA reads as TGTGCCAGTAGTATGGGGGACAGACGCAATCAGCCCCAGCATTTT. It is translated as CASSMGDRRNQPQHF. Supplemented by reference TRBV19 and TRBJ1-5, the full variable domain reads DGGITQSPKYLFRKEGQNVTLSCEQNLNHDAMYWYRQDPGQGLRLIYYSQIVNDFQKGDIAEGYSVSREKKESFPLTVTSAQKNPTAFYLCASSMGDRRNQPQHFGDGTRLSIL.

CDR3 DNA sequence: TGTGCCAGCAGCTTAGGAACGGGGGGTTCACCCCTCCACTTT. Its protein is CASSLGTGGSPLHF. The chain joins TRBV7-2 to TRBJ1-6, with D maybe TRBD1 (5 bases). This CDR3 spans 14 amino acids. With 1 base removed from V and 9 bases from J, the gap between germline ends came to 10 bases. CDR1 is SGHTA and CDR2 is FQGNSA in the germline V gene. The full variable domain, with the rest looked up from reference TRBV7-2 and TRBJ1-6, is GAGVSQSPSNKVTEKGKDVELRCDPISGHTALYWYRQSLGQGLEFLIYFQGNSAPDKSGLPSDRFSAERTGGSVSTLTIQRTQQEDSAVYLCASSLGTGGSPLHFGNGTRLTVT.

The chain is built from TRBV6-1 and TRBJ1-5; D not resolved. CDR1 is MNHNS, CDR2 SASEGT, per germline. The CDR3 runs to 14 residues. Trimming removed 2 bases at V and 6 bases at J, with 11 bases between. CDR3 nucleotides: TGTGCCAGCAGTGAAAGAGGGATCGGTCAGCCCCAGCATTTT. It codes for CASSERGIGQPQHF.

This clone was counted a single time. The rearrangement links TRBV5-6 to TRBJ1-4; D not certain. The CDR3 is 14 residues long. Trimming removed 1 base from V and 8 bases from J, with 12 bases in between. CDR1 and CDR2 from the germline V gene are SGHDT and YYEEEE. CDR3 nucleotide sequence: TGTGCCAGCAGCTTGAATCCGGGAGGGGAAAAACTGTTTTTT. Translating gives CASSLNPGGEKLFF.

CDR3 nucleotides: TGCGCCAGCAGCCTGGGACAGGGTTTCAGCAGTGAGCAGTTCTTC. It codes for CASSLGQGFSSEQFF. This chain joins TRBV4-1 and TRBJ2-1; 9 bases agree with TRBD1. V trimming: 4 bases; J trimming: 9 bases; junction bases outside the gene matches: 10. The CDR3 is made up of 15 amino acids. Germline CDR1 reads MGHRA; CDR2 reads YSYEKL.

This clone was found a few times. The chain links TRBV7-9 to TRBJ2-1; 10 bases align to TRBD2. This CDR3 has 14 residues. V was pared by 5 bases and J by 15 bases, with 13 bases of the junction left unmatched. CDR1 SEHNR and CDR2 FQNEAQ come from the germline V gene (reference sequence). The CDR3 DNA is TGTGCCAGCAGCCCCCCGGGACTAGCGCTTAGGCCGTTCTTC. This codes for CASSPPGLALRPFF.

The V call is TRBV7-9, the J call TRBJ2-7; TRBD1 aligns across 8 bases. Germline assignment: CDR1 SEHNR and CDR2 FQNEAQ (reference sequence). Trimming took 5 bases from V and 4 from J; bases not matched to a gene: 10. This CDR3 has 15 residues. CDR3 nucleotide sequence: TGTGCCAGCAGCAGGACAGGGCCTGGAGGGTACGAGCAGTACTTC. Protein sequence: CASSRTGPGGYEQYF.